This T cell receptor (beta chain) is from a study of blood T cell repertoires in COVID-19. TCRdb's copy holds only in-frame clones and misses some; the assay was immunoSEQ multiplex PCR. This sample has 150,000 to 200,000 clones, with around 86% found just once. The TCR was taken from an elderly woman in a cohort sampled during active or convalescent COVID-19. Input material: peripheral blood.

The CDR3 sequence is CASSIVGRTGQEKLFF. The DNA for the CDR3 is TGTGCCAGTAGTATAGTAGGCCGGACAGGTCAAGAAAAACTGTTTTTT. J is TRBJ1-4 and V is TRBV19; TRBD1 aligns across 7 bases. V trimming: 1 base; J trimming: 8 bases; junction bases outside the gene matches: 10. There are 16 residues in the CDR3. Germline V gene data show CDR1 as LNHDA and CDR2 as SQIVND (reference sequence).